This T cell receptor (beta chain) is drawn from a study of regulatory T cells in long-lasting Graves disease. Library construction for TCR beta used iRepertoire HTBI primers and Arm-PCR of CDR3 regions. TCRdb re-called the multiplex PCR reads through MiXCR, storing one row per CDR3 protein. The table has about 450,000 distinct CDR3 sequences, 12% to 15% seen once; the top ten hold roughly a sixth. Germline CDR1 reads SQVTM; CDR2 reads ANQGSEA. Trimming took 6 bases from V and 2 from J; bases not matched to a gene: 21. This CDR3 spans 18 amino acids. This clonotype was observed at least ten times. Time point noted: newly diagnosed GD, antithyroid drugs for less than 3 months. There was RNA extracted from PBMCs, and the TCR library was made from it. This same sample was also taken into another study, of T cells in Graves' hyperthyroidism and ophthalmopathy.

This rearrangement joins TRBV29-1 to TRBJ2-7, with 8 bases matching TRBD2. The source is a woman in her forties or fifties with Graves disease. The sample in question was peripheral blood mononuclear cells (PBMCs), obtained at new diagnosis, from a patient treated with antithyroid drugs. CDR3 region: CSVRGGTGSGTRPYEQYF. The CDR3 coding sequence is TGCAGCGTGAGAGGGGGTACAGGGAGCGGGACTAGGCCCTACGAGCAGTACTTC.